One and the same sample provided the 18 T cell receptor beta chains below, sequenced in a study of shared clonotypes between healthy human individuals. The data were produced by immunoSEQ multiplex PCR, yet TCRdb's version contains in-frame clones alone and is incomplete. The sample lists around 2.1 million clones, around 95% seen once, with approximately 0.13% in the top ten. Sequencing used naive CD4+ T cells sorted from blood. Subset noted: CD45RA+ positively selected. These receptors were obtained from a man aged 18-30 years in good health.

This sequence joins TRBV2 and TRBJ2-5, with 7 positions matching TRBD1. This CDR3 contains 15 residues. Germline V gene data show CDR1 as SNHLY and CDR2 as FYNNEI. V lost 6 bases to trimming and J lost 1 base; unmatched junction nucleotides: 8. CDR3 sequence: CASRPGQASQETQYF. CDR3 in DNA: TGTGCCAGCAGGCCCGGACAGGCCAGCCAAGAGACCCAGTACTTC.

Here the CDR3 DNA reads TGTGCCACATCATGGGGGAGGGGGAGATCCTACGAGCAGTACTTC. Protein product: CATSWGRGRSYEQYF. The chain is built from TRBV6-6 and TRBJ2-7, with a weak D call TRBD2 (7 bases). V gave up 10 bases and J gave up 1 base, with 20 bases separating them. The germline CDR1 and CDR2 sequences are MNHNY and SVGAGI (reference sequence). This CDR3 has 15 residues.

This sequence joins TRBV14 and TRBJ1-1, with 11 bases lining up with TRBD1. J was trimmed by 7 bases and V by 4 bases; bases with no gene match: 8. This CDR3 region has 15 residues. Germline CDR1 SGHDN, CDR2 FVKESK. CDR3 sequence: CASSRPDRGRIEAFF. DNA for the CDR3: TGTGCCAGCAGCCGACCGGACAGGGGGCGGATTGAAGCTTTCTTT.

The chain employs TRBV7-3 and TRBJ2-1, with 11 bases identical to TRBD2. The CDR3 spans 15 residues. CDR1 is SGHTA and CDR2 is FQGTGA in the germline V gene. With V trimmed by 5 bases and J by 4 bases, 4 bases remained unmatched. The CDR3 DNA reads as TGTGCCAGCAGCCCACTAGCGGGGGAATACAATGAGCAGTTCTTC. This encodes CASSPLAGEYNEQFF.

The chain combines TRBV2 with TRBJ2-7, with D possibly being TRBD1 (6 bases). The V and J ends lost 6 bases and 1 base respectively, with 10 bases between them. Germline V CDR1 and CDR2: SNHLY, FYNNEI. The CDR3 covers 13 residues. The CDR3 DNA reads TGTGCCAGCAGCCGGGACATATCCTACGAGCAGTACTTC. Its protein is CASSRDISYEQYF.

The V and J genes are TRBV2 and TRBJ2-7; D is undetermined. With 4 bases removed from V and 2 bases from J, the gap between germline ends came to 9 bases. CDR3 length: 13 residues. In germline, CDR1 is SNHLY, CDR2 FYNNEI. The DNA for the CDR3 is TGTGCCAGCAGTGCGTACTACCCCTACGAGCAGTACTTC. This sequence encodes CASSAYYPYEQYF. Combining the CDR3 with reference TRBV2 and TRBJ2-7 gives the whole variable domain EPEVTQTPSHQVTQMGQEVILRCVPISNHLYFYWYRQILGQKVEFLVSFYNNEISEKSEIFDDQFSVERPDGSNFTLKIRSTKLEDSAMYFCASSAYYPYEQYFGPGTRLTVT.

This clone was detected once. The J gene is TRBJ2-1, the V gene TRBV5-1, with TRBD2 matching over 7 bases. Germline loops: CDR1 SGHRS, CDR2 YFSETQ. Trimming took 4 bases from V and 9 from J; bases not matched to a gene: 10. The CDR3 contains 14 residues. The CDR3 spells CASSVPSGAGEQFF. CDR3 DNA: TGCGCCAGCAGCGTACCTAGCGGCGCCGGTGAGCAGTTCTTC.

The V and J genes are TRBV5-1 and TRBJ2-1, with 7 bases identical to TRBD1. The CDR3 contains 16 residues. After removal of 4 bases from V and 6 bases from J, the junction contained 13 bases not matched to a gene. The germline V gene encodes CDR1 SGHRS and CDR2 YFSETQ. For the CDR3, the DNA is TGCGCCAGCAGCCCCCGAGGGACAGAAGGAGCCAATGAGCAGTTCTTC. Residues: CASSPRGTEGANEQFF.

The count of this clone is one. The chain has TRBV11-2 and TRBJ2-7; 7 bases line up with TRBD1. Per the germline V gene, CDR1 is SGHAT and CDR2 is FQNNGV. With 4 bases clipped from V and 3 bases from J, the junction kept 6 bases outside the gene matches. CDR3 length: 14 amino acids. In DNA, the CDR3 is TGTGCCAGCAGCTCTTACAGACAGGGCTACGAGCAGTACTTC. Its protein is CASSSYRQGYEQYF.

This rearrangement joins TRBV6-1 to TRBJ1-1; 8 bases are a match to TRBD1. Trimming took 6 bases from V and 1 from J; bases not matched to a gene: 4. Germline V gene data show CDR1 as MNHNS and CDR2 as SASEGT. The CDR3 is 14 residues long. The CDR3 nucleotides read TGTGCCAGCAGCTCAGGGGGCGCGAACACTGAAGCTTTCTTT. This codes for CASSSGGANTEAFF.

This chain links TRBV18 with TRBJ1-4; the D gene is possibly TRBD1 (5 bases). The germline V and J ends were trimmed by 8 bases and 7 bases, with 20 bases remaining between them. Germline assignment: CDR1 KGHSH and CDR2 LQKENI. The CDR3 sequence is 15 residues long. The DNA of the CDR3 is TGTGCCAGCAAACCTACGGCAGGGAGCACTGAAAAACTGTTTTTT. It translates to CASKPTAGSTEKLFF.

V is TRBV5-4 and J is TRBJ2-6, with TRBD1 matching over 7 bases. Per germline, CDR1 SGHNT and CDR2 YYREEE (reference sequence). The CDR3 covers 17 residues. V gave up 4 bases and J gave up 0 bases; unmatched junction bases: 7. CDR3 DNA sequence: TGTGCCAGCAGCCCGTCCGGGACAGACTCTGGGGCCAACGTCCTGACTTTC. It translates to CASSPSGTDSGANVLTF.

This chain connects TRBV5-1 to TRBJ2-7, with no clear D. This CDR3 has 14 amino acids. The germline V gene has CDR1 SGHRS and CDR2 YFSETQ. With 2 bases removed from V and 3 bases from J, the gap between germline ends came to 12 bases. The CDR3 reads CASSFVSENYEQYF. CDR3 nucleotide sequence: TGCGCCAGCAGCTTCGTTTCAGAGAACTACGAGCAGTACTTC.

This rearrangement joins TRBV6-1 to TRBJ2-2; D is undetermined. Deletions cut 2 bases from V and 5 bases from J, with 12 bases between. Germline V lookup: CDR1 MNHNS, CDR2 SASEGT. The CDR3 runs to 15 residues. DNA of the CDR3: TGTGCCAGCAGTGAAACTGTCGCCGTTACCGGGGAGCTGTTTTTT. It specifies CASSETVAVTGELFF.

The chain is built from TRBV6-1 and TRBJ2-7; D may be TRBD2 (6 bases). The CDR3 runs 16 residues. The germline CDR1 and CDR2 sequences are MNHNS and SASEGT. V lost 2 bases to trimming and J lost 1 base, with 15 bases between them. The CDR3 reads CASSESWGVPSYEQYF. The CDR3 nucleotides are TGTGCCAGCAGTGAAAGTTGGGGGGTCCCATCCTACGAGCAGTACTTC.

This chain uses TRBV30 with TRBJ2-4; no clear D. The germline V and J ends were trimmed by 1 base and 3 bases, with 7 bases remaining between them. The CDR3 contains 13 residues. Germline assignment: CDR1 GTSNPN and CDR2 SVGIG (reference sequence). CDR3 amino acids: CAWSEGSKNIQYF. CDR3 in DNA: TGTGCCTGGAGTGAGGGAAGCAAAAACATTCAGTACTTC. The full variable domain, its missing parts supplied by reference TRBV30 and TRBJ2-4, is SQTIHQWPATLVQPVGSPLSLECTVEGTSNPNLYWYRQAAGRGLQLLFYSVGIGQISSEVPQNLSASRPQDRQFILSSKKLLLSDSGFYLCAWSEGSKNIQYFGAGTRLSVL.

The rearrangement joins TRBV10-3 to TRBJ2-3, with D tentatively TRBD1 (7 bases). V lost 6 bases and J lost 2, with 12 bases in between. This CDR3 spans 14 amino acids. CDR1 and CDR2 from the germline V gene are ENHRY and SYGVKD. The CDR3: CAIRRDSSTDTQYF. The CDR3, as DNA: TGTGCCATCAGGCGGGACAGCTCCACAGATACGCAGTATTTT.

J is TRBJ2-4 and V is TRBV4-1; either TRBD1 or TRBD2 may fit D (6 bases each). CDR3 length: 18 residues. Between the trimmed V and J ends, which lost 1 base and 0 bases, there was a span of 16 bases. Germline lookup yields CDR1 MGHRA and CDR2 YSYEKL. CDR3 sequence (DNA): TGCGCCAGCAGCCAAGTGGTGGGGGCGGGATCAGCCAAAAACATTCAGTACTTC. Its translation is CASSQVVGAGSAKNIQYF.